This TCR beta chain originates from a study of T-cell reconstitution after alpha-beta-depleted transplantation in children. This clonotype appeared many times. The TCRbeta library was prepared with unique molecular identifiers. TCRdb analysed the PCR reads with MiXCR anew, one entry per CDR3 protein. This repertoire shows 450,000 to 500,000 distinct CDR3 sequences, around 12% found once; its top ten account for roughly 5.4%. Per the germline V gene, CDR1 is DFQATT and CDR2 is SNEGSKA (reference sequence). The CDR3 covers 15 residues. V shed 5 bases and J 6 bases; nucleotides not matched to a gene: 7. This TCR derives from a human donor who donated a stem cell graft to a child with combined immunodeficiency. The sample was PBMCs from the stem cell graft donor, taken from the stem cell graft. The chain recombines TRBV20-1 with TRBJ2-1, with 13 bases lining up with TRBD2. The CDR3 DNA reads as TGCAGTGCTCTCGGACTAGCGGGAGCTGGCAATGAGCAGTTCTTC. Its protein is CSALGLAGAGNEQFF.